This is a list of T cell receptor beta chains from one sample in a study of blood T cell repertoires in COVID-19. Libraries were prepared by immunoSEQ multiplex PCR; TCRdb keeps only in-frame clonotypes and omits some of them. The sample comprises about 280,000 clones, roughly 85% of which are singletons, and 2.5% to 3% rests with the top ten. The sequenced material came from peripheral blood. The receptors here all came from a woman aged 25 to 39 with active or convalescent COVID-19. Each CDR3 is given with its conserved first and last residue. The order of the fields is clone size, J gene, V gene, D gene, CDR3 protein, CDR3 DNA. The D gene is left open where the match is weak. Rows may omit the clone size; those that give it use once, few, many or a size class.

NA	TRBJ2-1	TRBV27	TRBD2	CASSFGGGSYNEQFF	TGTGCCAGCAGTTTCGGGGGGGGGTCCTACAATGAGCAGTTCTTC
NA	TRBJ2-2	TRBV29-1	TRBD1	CSVPGTGDPNTGELFF	TGCAGCGTCCCCGGGACAGGCGACCCTAACACCGGGGAGCTGTTTTTT
NA	TRBJ2-1	TRBV7-2	TRBD2	CASGASGGADNEQFF	TGTGCCAGTGGGGCTAGCGGGGGGGCGGACAATGAGCAGTTCTTC
NA	TRBJ1-6	TRBV29-1	NA	CSVEVLRVVNNSPLHF	TGCAGCGTTGAGGTTCTCAGGGTCGTCAATAATTCACCCCTCCACTTT
NA	TRBJ1-2	TRBV2	TRBD1	CASSWTGAVGGYTF	TGTGCCAGCAGCTGGACAGGGGCAGTAGGGGGCTACACCTTC
NA	TRBJ1-1	TRBV6-5	NA	CASRDYMNTEAFF	TGTGCCAGCAGGGACTACATGAACACTGAAGCTTTCTTT
NA	TRBJ1-6	TRBV6-2/TRBV6-3	TRBD1	CASSYSRTGSASPLHF	TGTGCCAGCAGTTACTCGAGGACAGGGTCGGCTTCACCCCTCCACTTT
NA	TRBJ1-4	TRBV19	NA	CASSISYRTANEKLFF	TGTGCCAGTAGTATATCATATCGGACTGCTAATGAAAAACTGTTTTTT
NA	TRBJ1-1	TRBV7-9	TRBD1	CASSLAQGASNTEAFF	TGTGCCAGCAGCTTAGCACAGGGGGCATCGAACACTGAAGCTTTCTTT
NA	TRBJ1-2	TRBV19	TRBD1	CAGSGAGQGPGGYTF	TGTGCCGGCTCCGGAGCGGGACAGGGCCCGGGAGGCTACACCTTC
many	TRBJ2-1	TRBV7-9	TRBD1	CASSLNEGADNEQFF	TGTGCCAGCAGCTTAAATGAGGGGGCGGACAATGAGCAGTTCTTC
NA	TRBJ2-5	TRBV9	TRBD2	CASSREASGGSETQYF	TGTGCCAGCAGCAGGGAGGCTAGCGGGGGGTCAGAGACCCAGTACTTC
NA	TRBJ2-2	TRBV10-2	NA	CASSASLRSMNTGELFF	TGCGCCAGCAGTGCTAGCCTCCGCTCTATGAACACCGGGGAGCTGTTTTTT
NA	TRBJ1-5	TRBV28	NA	CASSLLGGLNQPQHF	TGTGCCAGCAGTTTACTGGGGGGTCTTAATCAGCCCCAGCATTTT
NA	TRBJ2-7	TRBV19	NA	CASSRGGHYEQYF	TGTGCCAGTAGTAGGGGGGGCCACTACGAGCAGTACTTC
NA	TRBJ1-1	TRBV10-1	TRBD1	CARTGQGSTEAFF	TGCGCCAGAACGGGACAGGGGTCGACTGAAGCTTTCTTT
NA	TRBJ2-2	TRBV11-3	TRBD2	CASSLAQGGAGELFF	TGTGCCAGCAGCTTAGCCCAGGGAGGGGCCGGGGAGCTGTTTTTT
NA	TRBJ2-5	TRBV4-3	TRBD2	CASSQGGGLQETQYF	TGCGCCAGCAGCCAAGGGGGGGGACTCCAAGAGACCCAGTACTTC
NA	TRBJ2-1	TRBV30	TRBD2	CAWSFLAGNNEQFF	TGTGCCTGGAGTTTCCTAGCGGGGAACAATGAGCAGTTCTTC
NA	TRBJ1-5	TRBV6-2/TRBV6-3	TRBD1	CASSPLRGQGALQPQHF	TGTGCCAGCAGTCCCCTGAGGGGACAGGGGGCATTGCAGCCCCAGCATTTT
NA	TRBJ1-2	TRBV18	NA	CASSPPMGVLYGYTF	TGTGCCAGCTCACCACCGATGGGAGTCCTCTATGGCTACACCTTC
NA	TRBJ1-5	TRBV7-2	NA	CASSLTTPF	TGTGCCAGCAGCCTCACCACTCCCTTT
NA	TRBJ2-5	TRBV7-3	NA	CASSLTAREAQYF	TGTGCCAGCAGCTTAACGGCCAGGGAGGCCCAGTACTTC
NA	TRBJ2-1	TRBV5-1	NA	CASSLASVGQGGEQFF	TGCGCCAGCAGCTTGGCCTCGGTAGGTCAGGGGGGTGAGCAGTTCTTC
NA	TRBJ2-2	TRBV4-1	NA	CASSQGQGLDTGELFF	TGCGCCAGCAGCCAAGGGCAGGGGCTGGACACCGGGGAGCTGTTTTTT
NA	TRBJ1-3	TRBV3-1/TRBV3-2	NA	CASSQELSRGNTIYF	TGTGCCAGCAGCCAAGAATTAAGTCGGGGAAACACCATATATTTT
NA	TRBJ1-6	TRBV7-3	NA	CASSLDSDNSPLHF	TGTGCCAGCAGCCTCGACAGCGATAATTCACCCCTCCACTTT
NA	TRBJ1-5	TRBV12-3/TRBV12-4	NA	CASSFGGNQPQHF	TGTGCCAGCAGTTTTGGAGGGAATCAGCCCCAGCATTTT
NA	TRBJ2-5	TRBV30	NA	CAWVGETQYF	TGTGCCTGGGTGGGCGAGACCCAGTACTTC
NA	TRBJ1-2	TRBV6-2/TRBV6-3	TRBD1	CASSLDRSYGYTF	TGTGCCAGCAGTCTGGACAGGTCCTATGGCTACACCTTC
NA	TRBJ1-5	TRBV30	TRBD1	CAWRQGLNQPQHF	TGTGCCTGGCGACAGGGCCTTAATCAGCCCCAGCATTTT
NA	TRBJ1-2	TRBV4-3	TRBD1	CASSQRQGAALLYGYTF	TGCGCCAGCAGCCAGAGACAGGGGGCGGCTTTACTGTATGGCTACACCTTC